This T cell receptor (beta chain) is drawn from a study of cytomegalovirus exposure and HLA in healthy donors. Findings and limits, study-wide: Sequencing likely caused a cluster of highly shared sequence variants.

The V gene lost 6 bases and the J gene lost 0 bases, with 12 bases spanning the gap. The length of the CDR3 is 14 residues. Per the germline V gene, CDR1 is SGHTA and CDR2 is FQGNSA. 13 Jbeta primers and 60 Vbeta primers were used for the PCR. Some clones are missing from TCRdb's copy, which holds only in-frame ones; the method was immunoSEQ multiplex PCR. The table records about 95,000 clones, roughly three quarters of them present only once. On this clone: What it binds is unknown.

Sequenced input: PBMCs. The clonotype was recovered from a middle-aged woman in good health and CMV-seronegative. The V and J genes are TRBV7-2 and TRBJ2-7, with D possibly TRBD2 on 5 matching bases. CDR3: CASRQDYSSYEQYF. The CDR3 nucleotides read TGTGCCAGCAGGCAAGACTATAGCTCCTACGAGCAGTACTTC.